The 24 T cell receptor beta chains in this list originate from one sample, sequenced in a study of glioma-infiltrating T cells after dendritic cell vaccination. Sequencing used immunoSEQ multiplex PCR; TCRdb keeps in-frame clones, though not all of them. This table has under 100,000 clones, about 84% appearing once. The specimen comprised blood, sampled before dendritic cell vaccination. The source is a human donor with glioblastoma.

The chain employs TRBV9 and TRBJ2-7, with D tentatively TRBD1 (6 bases). The V and J ends lost 3 bases and 0 bases respectively, with 10 bases between them. CDR1 SGDLS and CDR2 YYNGEE come from the germline V gene. The CDR3 is made up of 14 amino acids. CDR3 sequence (DNA): TGTGCCAGCAGCGGAGGGGGTAGCTCCTACGAGCAGTACTTC. It yields the protein CASSGGGSSYEQYF.

The rearrangement joins TRBV5-1 to TRBJ1-5; D is ambiguous. This CDR3 spans 13 amino acids. V lost 0 bases to trimming and J lost 7 bases, with 8 bases between them. Germline V gene data show CDR1 as SGHRS and CDR2 as YFSETQ. This chain's CDR3 is CASSLVPGQPQHF. DNA for the CDR3: TGCGCCAGCAGCTTGGTACCCGGGCAGCCCCAGCATTTT.

The chain carries TRBV30 and TRBJ2-3; possibly TRBD1 for D (6 bases). V lost 5 bases and J lost 4, with 16 bases in between. The germline CDR1 and CDR2 sequences are GTSNPN and SVGIG (reference sequence). The CDR3 has 14 amino acids. CDR3 bases: TGTGCCTGGTCCCCGGGACACTCACCAGATACGCAGTATTTT. Translating it yields CAWSPGHSPDTQYF. The full variable domain, with the rest looked up from reference TRBV30 and TRBJ2-3, is SQTIHQWPATLVQPVGSPLSLECTVEGTSNPNLYWYRQAAGRGLQLLFYSVGIGQISSEVPQNLSASRPQDRQFILSSKKLLLSDSGFYLCAWSPGHSPDTQYFGPGTRLTVL.

V and J are TRBV5-1 and TRBJ2-3; 11 bases map to TRBD2. This CDR3 has 17 amino acids. Germline assignment: CDR1 SGHRS and CDR2 YFSETQ. V shed 0 bases, J shed 5 bases, and the junction held 8 bases outside the gene matches. The CDR3 protein is CASSLGGLAVGRDTQYF. In nucleotides, the CDR3 is TGCGCCAGCAGCTTGGGGGGACTAGCGGTTGGGAGAGATACGCAGTATTTT.

In DNA form, the CDR3 reads TGTGCCAGCAGCCGGGGACAGGCCTATGGCTACACCTTC. Residues: CASSRGQAYGYTF. This chain uses TRBV27 with TRBJ1-2, with 8 bases aligning to TRBD1. This CDR3 has 13 amino acids. CDR1 MNHEY and CDR2 SMNVEV come from the germline V gene (reference sequence). V dropped 6 bases and J dropped 4; count of bases not matched to a gene: 4.

This clone was detected once. The chain employs TRBV2 and TRBJ2-5; D might be TRBD2 (5 bases). The last part of the DNA fits TRBJ2-7 better; the J call may be wrong. Germline V CDR1 and CDR2: SNHLY, FYNNEI. This CDR3 spans 15 amino acids. CDR3 loop: CASSPSVGSSYEQYF. CDR3 in DNA: TGTGCCAGCAGCCCCAGCGTAGGGAGCTCCTACGAGCAGTACTTC.

The rearrangement links TRBV5-1 to TRBJ2-7; TRBD2 matches 7 bases. Germline CDR1 reads SGHRS; CDR2 reads YFSETQ. This CDR3 is built from 18 residues. V lost 0 bases and J lost 3; bases outside the gene matches: 15. The CDR3 DNA is TGCGCCAGCAGCTTGGCCAATGGGGCGGGGAGGGAAGACTACGAGCAGTACTTC. Amino acid sequence: CASSLANGAGREDYEQYF.

The sample holds a few counts of this clone. CDR3 nucleotides: TGTGCCAGCAAAGAGACAGGGTATGGCTACACCTTC. This codes for CASKETGYGYTF. V is TRBV6-5 and J is TRBJ1-2, with 7 bases fitting TRBD1. The germline gives CDR1 MNHEY, CDR2 SVGAGI. Germline trimming cut 7 bases from V and 5 bases from J; bases unmatched to any gene: 4. The CDR3 extends over 12 amino acids.

The J gene is TRBJ1-2, the V gene TRBV27; D is possibly TRBD1 (5 bases). The CDR3 runs to 15 residues. Looked up from germline, CDR1 is MNHEY and CDR2 is SMNVEV (reference sequence). Between the trimmed V and J ends, which lost 2 bases and 1 base, there was a span of 11 bases. The CDR3 DNA reads TGTGCCAGCAGTTTAGACGGGAGGGGTAACTATGGCTACACCTTC. It codes for CASSLDGRGNYGYTF.

CDR3 residues: CASGRDGELFF. In DNA, the CDR3 is TGTGCCAGCGGGAGGGACGGGGAGCTGTTTTTT. This chain links TRBV11-2 with TRBJ2-2; 7 nucleotides align to TRBD2. This CDR3 is built from 11 residues. The junction had 1 base not matched to a gene; V was cut back by 8 bases and J by 7 bases. CDR1 and CDR2 (germline): SGHAT, FQNNGV.

J is TRBJ2-1 and V is TRBV7-8, with 9 bases that match TRBD2. The V gene end was trimmed by 3 bases and the J gene end by 7 bases; junction bases not matched to a gene: 7. CDR1 and CDR2 from the germline V gene are SGHVS and FQNEAQ. The CDR3 totals 15 residues. The CDR3 here is CASSFLRGRANEQFF. In nucleotides, the CDR3 is TGTGCCAGCAGCTTTCTGCGCGGGAGGGCGAATGAGCAGTTCTTC. Combining the CDR3 with reference TRBV7-8 and TRBJ2-1 gives the whole variable domain GAGVSQSPRYKVAKRGQDVALRCDPISGHVSLFWYQQALGQGPEFLTYFQNEAQLDKSGLPSDRFFAERPEGSVSTLKIQRTQQEDSAVYLCASSFLRGRANEQFFGPGTRLTVL.

This chain joins TRBV19 and TRBJ2-7; TRBD2 is a possible D gene (6 bases). CDR1 and CDR2 (germline): LNHDA, SQIVND (reference sequence). Trimming removed 1 base at V and 0 bases at J, with 13 bases between. This CDR3 has 16 residues. The chain's CDR3 is CASSIGGAKSSYEQYF. The CDR3 region has the DNA TGTGCCAGTAGTATAGGCGGGGCCAAGAGCTCCTACGAGCAGTACTTC.

The chain recombines TRBV25-1 with TRBJ1-1; possible D gene TRBD1, 5 bases. The CDR3 is 15 residues long. V was clipped by 6 bases and J by 5 bases, with 19 bases between them. The germline V gene has CDR1 MGHDK and CDR2 SYGVNS. The CDR3 bases are TGTGCCAGCAGCGACCCCGGGAGGGGCGAGACTGAAGCTTTCTTT. Translated: CASSDPGRGETEAFF.

The chain links TRBV5-1 to TRBJ2-2, with TRBD1 matching 11 bases. The CDR3 covers 17 residues. The V segment lost 4 bases and the J segment 8 bases; nucleotides outside the gene matches: 13. Germline V gene lookup returns CDR1 SGHRS and CDR2 YFSETQ. CDR3 sequence (DNA): TGCGCCAGCAGCCGAGGTCCTATCGGGACAGGGGGTGGGGAGCTGTTTTTT. Protein: CASSRGPIGTGGGELFF.

This clone was detected a few times. The chain uses TRBV4-1 and TRBJ2-7, with 8 bases identical to TRBD1. CDR1 and CDR2 (germline): MGHRA, YSYEKL. The CDR3 length is 14 residues. Trimming removed 4 bases from V and 2 bases from J; junction bases left unmatched: 4. CDR3 protein: CASSPGTGTYEQYF. In DNA form, the CDR3 reads TGCGCCAGCAGCCCTGGGACAGGAACCTACGAGCAGTACTTC.

This clone occurred a few times. The rearrangement links TRBV6-1 to TRBJ1-6, with unresolved D. Per germline, CDR1 MNHNS and CDR2 SASEGT. The length of the CDR3 is 14 residues. The V gene lost 1 base and the J gene lost 4 bases, with 5 bases spanning the gap. The CDR3 DNA sequence: TGTGCCAGCAGTGAAGTACGGTATAATTCACCCCTCCACTTT. As protein: CASSEVRYNSPLHF.

V and J are TRBV5-1 and TRBJ1-1; the D gene is possibly TRBD1 (6 bases). CDR1 is SGHRS, CDR2 YFSETQ, per germline. V was pared by 3 bases and J by 1 base, with 13 bases between. CDR3 size: 15 residues. CDR3 protein: CASSSLGAGNTEAFF. The CDR3 region has the DNA TGCGCCAGCAGCTCCTTGGGGGCCGGGAACACTGAAGCTTTCTTT.

The rearrangement links TRBV19 to TRBJ1-2; D unresolved. The germline CDR1 and CDR2 sequences are LNHDA and SQIVND (reference sequence). This CDR3 has 16 residues. The V end lost 6 bases, the J end lost 1 base, and 18 bases lay between the germline ends. CDR3 residues: CASSLAMGSYNYGYTF. For the CDR3, the DNA is TGTGCCAGTAGCCTCGCGATGGGGAGTTATAACTATGGCTACACCTTC.

This clone was seen more than once but under ten times. The chain links TRBV25-1 to TRBJ1-1; D is possibly TRBD1 (5 bases). Between the trimmed V and J ends, which lost 9 bases and 5 bases, there was a span of 16 bases. Germline assignment: CDR1 MGHDK and CDR2 SYGVNS. The CDR3 runs 13 residues. CDR3 in DNA: TGTGCCAGTAAAAGGGGAGGGGAGACTGAAGCTTTCTTT. Its protein is CASKRGGETEAFF.

This clone came up once. V gene TRBV4-3 combines with J gene TRBJ2-1; D call uncertain. Germline loops: CDR1 LGHNA, CDR2 YSLEER. V lost 0 bases, J lost 3 bases, and 9 bases lay in between. The CDR3 covers 15 residues. The CDR3 DNA reads as TGCGCCAGCAGCCAAGAGGGCCGGATCTACAATGAGCAGTTCTTC. Translation gives CASSQEGRIYNEQFF.

As concerns this clone: The junction departs from germline at one end; a sequencing error may be responsible. This sequence joins TRBV7-9 and TRBJ1-1; D gene ambiguous. The CDR3 has 14 residues. CDR1 is SEHNR, CDR2 FQNEAQ, per germline (reference sequence). CDR3 nucleotide sequence: TGTGCCAGCAGTTTAGCTCATACGGGGACTGAAGCTTTCTTT. It yields the protein CASSLAHTGTEAFF.

The V call is TRBV4-2, the J call TRBJ2-5; 8 nucleotides align to TRBD2. Germline V gives CDR1 LGHNA, CDR2 YNFKEQ. This CDR3 is 14 amino acids long. V was clipped by 1 base and J by 2 bases; unmatched bases: 0. The chain's CDR3 is CASSQAGGQETQYF. Written as DNA, the CDR3 is TGTGCCAGCAGCCAAGCGGGGGGGCAAGAGACCCAGTACTTC.

The table lists this clone with a few counts. The chain uses TRBV12-5 and TRBJ1-4; the D is unclear. The V end lost 5 bases, the J end lost 2 bases, and 9 bases lay between the germline ends. The CDR3 extends over 14 amino acids. Germline CDR1 and CDR2: LGHNT and FRNRAP. As DNA, the CDR3 is TGTGCTAGTGGTCGGGGTGCGACTAATGAAAAACTGTTTTTT. It encodes CASGRGATNEKLFF.

The V gene is TRBV11-2, the J gene TRBJ1-6; D is ambiguous. CDR1 and CDR2 (germline): SGHAT, FQNNGV. V gave up 1 base and J gave up 5 bases, with 6 bases separating them. CDR3 length equals 14 residues. CDR3 sequence reads: CASSLAVNNSPLHF. The CDR3 DNA follows: TGTGCCAGCAGCTTAGCCGTTAATAATTCACCCCTCCACTTT.